The 25 T cell receptor beta chains in this list originate from one sample, sequenced in a study of cytomegalovirus exposure and HLA in healthy donors. The assay was immunoSEQ multiplex PCR, and TCRdb's table has in-frame clones only and misses some. The table shows around 150,000 clones, with approximately 87% occurring only once. Sequenced: PBMCs. These receptors all stem from a woman aged 25-40 years in good health and CMV-seronegative.

This chain connects TRBV7-9 to TRBJ1-2; D is possibly TRBD1 (5 bases). Germline CDR1 is SEHNR and CDR2 is FQNEAQ (reference sequence). This CDR3 has 15 amino acids. The V and J ends lost 1 base and 12 bases respectively, with 21 bases between them. CDR3 nucleotides: TGTGCCAGCAGCTTAGACGGGACGTCTGGAGAGGGGAACACCTTC. Residues: CASSLDGTSGEGNTF.

The J gene is TRBJ2-5, the V gene TRBV11-1; 10 nucleotides line up with TRBD1. With V trimmed by 4 bases and J by 5 bases, 10 bases remained unmatched. Germline V gene sequence: CDR1 SGHAT, CDR2 FQDESV (reference sequence). The CDR3 loop spans 16 amino acids. The CDR3 here is CASSSARQGAEETQYF. For the CDR3, the DNA is TGTGCCAGCAGCTCAGCTAGACAGGGGGCTGAGGAGACCCAGTACTTC.

V gene TRBV5-6 combines with J gene TRBJ2-1; the D gene could be TRBD1 or TRBD2 (5 bases each). The CDR3 runs 12 residues. Germline lookup yields CDR1 SGHDT and CDR2 YYEEEE. The V gene lost 5 bases and the J gene lost 9 bases, with 12 bases spanning the gap. The CDR3 DNA follows: TGTGCCAGCAGTCTAACGGGGCCTGAGCAGTTCTTC. Protein: CASSLTGPEQFF.

The chain employs TRBV2 and TRBJ2-7; tentatively, D is TRBD2 (5 bases). V was clipped by 8 bases and J by 2 bases, with 10 bases between them. This CDR3 has 12 residues. Germline V gene sequence: CDR1 SNHLY, CDR2 FYNNEI. The CDR3 bases are TGTGCCAGCCGGACTTATACCTACGAGCAGTACTTC. This encodes CASRTYTYEQYF. Looking up the rest from reference TRBV2 and TRBJ2-7 gives the full variable domain: EPEVTQTPSHQVTQMGQEVILRCVPISNHLYFYWYRQILGQKVEFLVSFYNNEISEKSEIFDDQFSVERPDGSNFTLKIRSTKLEDSAMYFCASRTYTYEQYFGPGTRLTVT.

This clone was seen a few times. The CDR3 region has the DNA TGTGCCAGCAGCTTCCTGACTCTTCAAGAGACCCAGTACTTC. It is translated as CASSFLTLQETQYF. The V and J genes are TRBV7-9 and TRBJ2-5; D unclear. The CDR3 contains 14 residues. With 3 bases removed from V and 2 bases from J, the gap between germline ends came to 10 bases. From germline, CDR1 is SEHNR and CDR2 FQNEAQ (reference sequence). The whole variable domain, filled in from reference TRBV7-9 and TRBJ2-5, reads DTGVSQNPRHKITKRGQNVTFRCDPISEHNRLYWYRQTLGQGPEFLTYFQNEAQLEKSRLLSDRFSAERPKGSFSTLEIQRTEQGDSAMYLCASSFLTLQETQYFGPGTRLLVL.

V is TRBV7-6 and J is TRBJ2-2, with 7 bases fitting TRBD1. After removal of 4 bases from V and 5 bases from J, the junction contained 4 bases not matched to a gene. CDR1 SGHVS and CDR2 FNYEAQ come from the germline V gene. CDR3 length equals 14 residues. CDR3 coding DNA: TGTGCCAGCAGCTCCGCAGGGGGTACCGGGGAGCTGTTTTTT. It translates to CASSSAGGTGELFF.

CDR3 sequence (DNA): TGCAGCGTGCTTTATCTGGGGGCTAACAATGAGCAGTTCTTC. This sequence encodes CSVLYLGANNEQFF. V gene TRBV29-1 combines with J gene TRBJ2-1, with D possibly being TRBD1 (6 bases). The V end lost 6 bases, the J end lost 5 bases, and 17 bases lay between the germline ends. This CDR3 has 14 residues. From germline, CDR1 is SQVTM and CDR2 ANQGSEA.

This chain connects TRBV5-1 to TRBJ1-1; 7 bases align to TRBD1. CDR3 length: 19 amino acids. Trimming at V came to 2 bases and at J to 1 base, leaving 17 bases not matched to a gene. Germline assignment: CDR1 SGHRS and CDR2 YFSETQ. CDR3 in DNA: TGCGCCAGCAGCTTTTCTGGCCGCCAGACAGGGATTGGGAACACTGAAGCTTTCTTT. Residues: CASSFSGRQTGIGNTEAFF.

V usage is TRBV28 and J usage is TRBJ2-4, with D possibly matching TRBD2 (6 bases). V was cut by 1 base and J by 2 bases, with 18 bases left in between. Germline V gene lookup returns CDR1 MDHEN and CDR2 SYDVKM. The CDR3 runs 18 residues. CDR3 in amino acids: CASSLSPPGDPSKNIQYF. For the CDR3, the DNA is TGTGCCAGCAGTTTATCCCCACCGGGGGACCCTTCCAAAAACATTCAGTACTTC. Complete variable domain (other parts from reference TRBV28 and TRBJ2-4): DVKVTQSSRYLVKRTGEKVFLECVQDMDHENMFWYRQDPGLGLRLIYFSYDVKMKEKGDIPEGYSVSREKKERFSLILESASTNQTSMYLCASSLSPPGDPSKNIQYFGAGTRLSVL.

V gene TRBV18 combines with J gene TRBJ1-5; 7 nucleotides align to TRBD1. Per germline, CDR1 KGHSH and CDR2 LQKENI. This CDR3 comprises 15 residues. The V and J ends lost 6 bases and 6 bases, in that order; junction bases with no gene match: 11. CDR3 DNA: TGTGCCAGCTCTCGTACCAGGGGGACCGGTCAGCCCCAGCATTTT. Residues: CASSRTRGTGQPQHF.

The chain uses TRBV6-6 and TRBJ1-2; D uncertain. The V and J ends lost 0 bases and 2 bases respectively, with 7 bases between them. CDR1 and CDR2 (germline): MNHNY, SVGAGI (reference sequence). The CDR3 is 14 residues long. CDR3 protein: CASSYSGSNYGYTF. As DNA, the CDR3 is TGTGCCAGCAGTTACTCGGGCAGCAACTATGGCTACACCTTC.

This chain connects TRBV6-6 to TRBJ1-1, with 8 bases identical to TRBD1. CDR3 length: 15 amino acids. CDR1 is MNHNY and CDR2 is SVGAGI in the germline V gene (reference sequence). The V segment lost 0 bases and the J segment 5 bases; nucleotides outside the gene matches: 5. This CDR3 is CASSYSAGGTTEAFF. The DNA for the CDR3 is TGTGCCAGCAGTTACTCGGCAGGGGGCACAACTGAAGCTTTCTTT.

The rearrangement links TRBV6-6 to TRBJ2-7; possibly TRBD2 for D (5 bases). The germline V gene has CDR1 MNHNY and CDR2 SVGAGI (reference sequence). The CDR3 is made up of 14 amino acids. V lost 3 bases and J 4 bases, leaving 13 bases between the germline ends. The CDR3 protein is CASSYNLGAYEQYF. The CDR3 DNA reads TGTGCCAGCAGTTATAATCTGGGAGCGTACGAGCAGTACTTC.

CDR3 protein: CASSPQEGYEQYF. The CDR3 coding sequence is TGCGCCAGCAGCCCACAGGAGGGCTACGAGCAGTACTTC. V and J are TRBV4-1 and TRBJ2-7; a weak D match, TRBD2 (6 bases). V was shortened by 4 bases and J by 3 bases, with 10 bases between the two germline ends. Germline CDR1 MGHRA, CDR2 YSYEKL. The CDR3 loop spans 13 amino acids.

The rearrangement uses TRBV7-2 and TRBJ2-7; D could derive from TRBD1 or TRBD2 (5 bases each). Between the trimmed V and J ends, which lost 9 bases and 1 base, there was a span of 16 bases. Germline-derived CDR1 and CDR2 are SGHTA and FQGNSA. This CDR3 has 14 residues. The CDR3 protein is CASSAGHLSYEQYF. The DNA for the CDR3 is TGTGCCAGTAGCGCAGGACATCTTTCCTACGAGCAGTACTTC.

This chain joins TRBV6-5 and TRBJ1-6; D uncertain. The CDR3 is 14 residues long. Germline CDR1 is MNHEY and CDR2 is SVGAGI. V shed 2 bases and J shed 10 bases, with 12 bases lying between them. The CDR3 region is CASSYGNSPSPLHF. The CDR3 DNA sequence: TGTGCCAGCAGTTACGGAAACAGTCCCTCACCCCTCCACTTT.

This clone was counted a single time. The rearrangement links TRBV19 to TRBJ2-6; D is undetermined. The length of the CDR3 is 15 residues. Per germline, CDR1 LNHDA and CDR2 SQIVND (reference sequence). Deletions cut 3 bases from V and 4 bases from J, with 10 bases between. CDR3 sequence (DNA): TGTGCCAGTAGTATCGCGGCATCCGGGGCCAACGTCCTGACTTTC. It encodes CASSIAASGANVLTF. Complete variable domain (other parts from reference TRBV19 and TRBJ2-6): DGGITQSPKYLFRKEGQNVTLSCEQNLNHDAMYWYRQDPGQGLRLIYYSQIVNDFQKGDIAEGYSVSREKKESFPLTVTSAQKNPTAFYLCASSIAASGANVLTFGAGSRLTVL.

This chain uses TRBV19 with TRBJ2-3, with a possible D match to TRBD2 (7 bases). The CDR3 contains 15 residues. Germline CDR1 reads LNHDA; CDR2 reads SQIVND (reference sequence). V was shortened by 6 bases and J by 4 bases, with 17 bases between the two germline ends. The CDR3 is CASSYTRGGADTQYF. CDR3 in DNA: TGTGCCAGTAGCTATACGAGGGGGGGCGCAGATACGCAGTATTTT.

This rearrangement joins TRBV6-1 to TRBJ2-1; 7 nucleotides match TRBD2. The V segment lost 2 bases and the J segment 1 base; nucleotides outside the gene matches: 8. Germline V gene lookup returns CDR1 MNHNS and CDR2 SASEGT. CDR3 length: 17 residues. Here the CDR3 reads CASSERLTGGSYNEQFF. CDR3 sequence (DNA): TGTGCCAGCAGTGAAAGGTTGACGGGGGGATCCTACAATGAGCAGTTCTTC.

This chain connects TRBV9 to TRBJ2-1; D gene ambiguous. The CDR3 extends over 17 amino acids. Germline V lookup: CDR1 SGDLS, CDR2 YYNGEE. V gave up 0 bases and J gave up 2 bases, with 15 bases separating them. As DNA, the CDR3 is TGTGCCAGCAGCGTAGCTTTTAAGGTGGGTGCCTACAATGAGCAGTTCTTC. Amino acid sequence: CASSVAFKVGAYNEQFF.

V and J are TRBV10-2 and TRBJ2-7; D possibly corresponds to TRBD2 (5 bases). There are 13 residues in the CDR3. V lost 5 bases, J lost 5 bases, and 13 bases lay in between. Germline CDR1 and CDR2: WSHSY and SAAADI. CDR3 in DNA: TGCGCCAGCAGTAGTCCGGGATGGGACGAGCAGTACTTC. Translating gives CASSSPGWDEQYF.

The rearrangement uses TRBV11-2 and TRBJ2-3, with unresolved D. This CDR3 has 16 residues. Per the germline V gene, CDR1 is SGHAT and CDR2 is FQNNGV. V lost 2 bases to trimming and J lost 2 bases, with 14 bases between them. CDR3 amino acids: CASSLRALEHTDTQYF. The CDR3 DNA reads as TGTGCCAGCAGCTTAAGGGCTCTAGAGCACACAGATACGCAGTATTTT.

This rearrangement joins TRBV6-5 to TRBJ1-6, with TRBD1 matching 7 bases. The CDR3 sequence is 13 residues long. Per the germline V gene, CDR1 is MNHEY and CDR2 is SVGAGI. Trimming took 8 bases from V and 7 from J; bases not matched to a gene: 5. This chain's CDR3 is CASRRGENSPLHF. The DNA for the CDR3 is TGTGCCAGCCGCAGGGGGGAGAATTCACCCCTCCACTTT.

J is TRBJ1-2 and V is TRBV7-3; D is undetermined. Germline values: CDR1 SGHTA, CDR2 FQGTGA. The CDR3 is made up of 15 amino acids. V lost 5 bases, J lost 6 bases, and 19 bases lay in between. In DNA, the CDR3 is TGTGCCAGCAGCGTAGCCTGGCAGGAGCCCCATGGCTACACCTTC. Residues: CASSVAWQEPHGYTF.

The chain employs TRBV4-1 and TRBJ1-6; D ambiguous. Per the germline V gene, CDR1 is MGHRA and CDR2 is YSYEKL. This CDR3 is built from 13 residues. Deletions cut 0 bases from V and 12 bases from J, with 9 bases between. CDR3 region: CASSQDLNRPLHF. The CDR3 DNA is TGCGCCAGCAGCCAAGATTTGAACCGACCCCTCCACTTT.